A selection of T cell receptor beta chains follows, all from one sample in a study of shared clonotypes between healthy human individuals. TCRdb keeps only in-frame clones here, not all; method: immunoSEQ multiplex PCR. The top ten hold 9.5% to 15% of the sample, which has about 480,000 clones, over 75% seen once. Material: PBMCs. The receptor set was obtained from a woman aged 40-49 years in good health. Some clones in this sample may be carry-over from other donors' samples. Each CDR3 is given with its conserved first and last residue. D genes are given only for firm matches. A clone size is listed for some rows: how often the clone was seen (once, few, many), or a class if it is expanded.

>.|TRBV6-6|.|TRBJ2-7
TGTGCCAGCAGGAAGCCCCCGGGGGACGAGCAGTACTTC
CASRKPPGDEQYF
>.|TRBV21-1|.|TRBJ2-1
TGTGCCAGCAGCAAAGAGGTCCCTAGCGGGAGGATTAGCTCCTACAATGAGCAGTTCTTC
CASSKEVPSGRISSYNEQFF
>.|TRBV5-5|TRBD1|TRBJ2-5
TGTGCCAGCAGCACGGACAGGCAAGAGACCCAGTACTTC
CASSTDRQETQYF
>.|TRBV5-1|TRBD1|TRBJ1-6
TGCGCCAGCAGCTCACCAGAAACAGGGGGGCATTCACCCCTCCACTTT
CASSSPETGGHSPLHF
>.|TRBV28|.|TRBJ1-6
TGTGCCGCCGGGACTGGTAATTCACCCCTCCACTTT
CAAGTGNSPLHF
>.|TRBV11-2|.|TRBJ2-7
TGTGCCAGCAGCTTAGCGGGGGAGAGTGAGCAGTACTTC
CASSLAGESEQYF
>.|TRBV5-6|TRBD2|TRBJ2-2
TGTGCCAGCAGCTTGCCTAGCGGGAGGGATGTAGCCGGGGAGCTGTTTTTT
CASSLPSGRDVAGELFF
>.|TRBV28|TRBD1|TRBJ2-2
TGTGCCAGCACCCTCAGCCCGACAGGGGTCAACACCGGGGAGCTGTTTTTT
CASTLSPTGVNTGELFF
>.|TRBV2|.|TRBJ1-3
TGTGCCAGCAGTGCAGGGTATTCTGGAAACACCATATATTTT
CASSAGYSGNTIYF
>.|TRBV5-1|.|TRBJ2-5
TGCGCCAGCAGCTTGGGGGTGAACCAAGAGACCCAGTACTTC
CASSLGVNQETQYF
>.|TRBV28|.|TRBJ1-4
TGTGCCAGCAGTTATATCCCGGGAACAACTAATGAAAAACTGTTTTTT
CASSYIPGTTNEKLFF
>.|TRBV28|.|TRBJ2-5
TGTGCCAGCAGTGCCGACACACAAGAGACCCAGTACTTC
CASSADTQETQYF
>.|TRBV7-9|.|TRBJ2-5
TGTGCCAGCAGCTTAGGGGGCGGGATCGGGGAGACCCAGTACTTC
CASSLGGGIGETQYF
>.|TRBV2|.|TRBJ2-5
TGTGCCAGCAGTGAAGCGAGCCCGGGGGCAGGGGAGGAGACCCAGTACTTC
CASSEASPGAGEETQYF
>.|TRBV5-1|.|TRBJ2-2
TGCGCCAGCAGCTCGATGGACAACACCGGGGAGCTGTTTTTT
CASSSMDNTGELFF
>few|TRBV30|.|TRBJ1-1
TGTGCCTGGAGTATGGAGGAAGCTTTCTTT
CAWSMEEAFF
>.|TRBV5-6|.|TRBJ2-5
TGTGCCAGCAGCCTGTCCAAAGTTGGACCCTTCCAAGAGACCCAGTACTTC
CASSLSKVGPFQETQYF
>.|TRBV28|TRBD1|TRBJ2-7
TGTGCCAGCAGTGAAGGGACAGGCTACTACGAGCAGTACTTC
CASSEGTGYYEQYF
>.|TRBV5-4|TRBD1|TRBJ2-5
TGTGCCAGCAGCTTGGGTGAGACAGGGACGTATCAAGAGACCCAGTACTTC
CASSLGETGTYQETQYF
>once|TRBV4-2|.|TRBJ2-7
TGTGCCAGCAGCCAAGAACGCTGGTACTACGAGCAGTACTTC
CASSQERWYYEQYF
>.|TRBV6-1|.|TRBJ2-7
TGTGCCAGCTGGGGGGAGGCTCGGTACGAGCAGTACTTC
CASWGEARYEQYF
>few|TRBV2|.|TRBJ1-1
TGTGCCAGCAGTGATGATCGGCGGAAAAACACTGAAGCTTTCTTT
CASSDDRRKNTEAFF
>.|TRBV7-7|.|TRBJ2-1
TGTGCCAGCAGCTCGACAGAGAACAATGAGCAGTTCTTC
CASSSTENNEQFF
>.|TRBV10-1|.|TRBJ2-7
TGCGCCAGCAGTCCGGGGGCCAGCTACGAGCAGTACTTC
CASSPGASYEQYF
>.|TRBV18|TRBD1|TRBJ1-1
TGTGCCAGCTCACCAGACAGGGGGCGAAACACTGAAGCTTTCTTT
CASSPDRGRNTEAFF
>few|TRBV29-1|TRBD2|TRBJ2-3
TGCAGCGTTCCACCTAGCGGGAGTTCGGATACGCAGTATTTT
CSVPPSGSSDTQYF
>.|TRBV28|.|TRBJ2-2
TGTGCCAGCAGCCCGGGCCATCTCGGGGAGCTGTTTTTT
CASSPGHLGELFF
>once|TRBV30|.|TRBJ1-5
TGTGCCTGGAGTGTAGCCAGGAATCAGCCCCAGCATTTT
CAWSVARNQPQHF
>.|TRBV4-2|.|TRBJ1-2
TGTGCCAGCAGCCTGCAAAAGGATGGCTACACCTTC
CASSLQKDGYTF
>.|TRBV6-4|TRBD2|TRBJ2-1
TGTGCCAGCAGTGTCAAGGGGACTAGCGGCTACAATGAGCAGTTCTTC
CASSVKGTSGYNEQFF
>.|TRBV27|.|TRBJ1-1
TGTGCCAGCAGCCCGACAGGAGTCATGAACACTGAAGCTTTCTTT
CASSPTGVMNTEAFF
>.|TRBV7-2|.|TRBJ2-7
TGTGCCAGCAGCTTAGCCTCCCCACTATACTTC
CASSLASPLYF
>.|TRBV2|.|TRBJ2-2
TGTGCCAGCAGAATACAGGGACCCGGGGAGCTGTTTTTT
CASRIQGPGELFF